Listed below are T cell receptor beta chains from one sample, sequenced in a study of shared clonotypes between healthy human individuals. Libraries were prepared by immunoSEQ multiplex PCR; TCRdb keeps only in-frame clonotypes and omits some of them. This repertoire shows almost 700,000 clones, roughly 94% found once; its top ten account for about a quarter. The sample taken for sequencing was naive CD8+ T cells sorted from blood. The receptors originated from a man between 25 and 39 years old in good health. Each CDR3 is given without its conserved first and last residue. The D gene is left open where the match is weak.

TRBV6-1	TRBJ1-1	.	ASSGGAIMNTEAF
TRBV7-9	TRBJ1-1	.	ASSLERWPIQAF
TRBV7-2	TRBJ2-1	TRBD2	ASSPWTSGLNEQF
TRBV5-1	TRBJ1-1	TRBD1	ASSLPRQGGWNWTEAF
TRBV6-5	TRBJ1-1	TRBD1	ASSMGQSEAF
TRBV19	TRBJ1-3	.	ASSRTRDHSGNTIY
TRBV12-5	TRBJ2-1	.	ASGLGDADYNEQF
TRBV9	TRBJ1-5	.	ASSVAGNQPQH
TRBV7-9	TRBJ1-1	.	ASSLVTGNTEAF
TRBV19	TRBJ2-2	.	ASTSGTGELF